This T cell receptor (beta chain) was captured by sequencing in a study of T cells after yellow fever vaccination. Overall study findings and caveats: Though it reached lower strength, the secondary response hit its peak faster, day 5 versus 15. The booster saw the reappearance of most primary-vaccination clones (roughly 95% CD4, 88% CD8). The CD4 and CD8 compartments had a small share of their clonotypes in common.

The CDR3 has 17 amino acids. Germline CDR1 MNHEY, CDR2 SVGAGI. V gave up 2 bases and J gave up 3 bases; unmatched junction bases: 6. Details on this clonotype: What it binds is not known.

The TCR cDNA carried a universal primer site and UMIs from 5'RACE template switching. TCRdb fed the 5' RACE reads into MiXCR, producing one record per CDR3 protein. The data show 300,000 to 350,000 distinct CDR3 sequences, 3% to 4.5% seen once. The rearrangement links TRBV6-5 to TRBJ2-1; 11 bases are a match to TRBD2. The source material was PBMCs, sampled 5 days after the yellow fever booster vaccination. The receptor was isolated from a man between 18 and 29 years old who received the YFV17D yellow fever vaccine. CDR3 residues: CASSYVSGGAGYNEQFF. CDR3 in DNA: TGTGCCAGCAGTTACGTTAGCGGGGGGGCTGGCTACAATGAGCAGTTCTTC.